This T cell receptor (beta chain) was found in a study of T cell changes during pregnancy in multiple sclerosis. Looked up from germline, CDR1 is SGHNT and CDR2 is YENEEA. Unmatched junction bases numbered 12, after V lost 4 bases and J lost 2 bases. This CDR3 is built from 17 residues. The protocol was immunoSEQ multiplex PCR, while the TCRdb copy is restricted to in-frame clones and leaves out a portion. The table has roughly 34,000 clones, around 90% seen once. This receptor was taken from a female donor with multiple sclerosis, enrolled in a pregnancy study. The sequenced sample was CD8+ T cells from peripheral blood mononuclear cells, obtained in the third trimester of pregnancy. This rearrangement joins TRBV11-3 to TRBJ2-3; 7 bases are shared with TRBD2. The DNA for the CDR3 is TGTGCCAGCAGCTCCACCTCAGCGGGACTACACACAGATACGCAGTATTTT. Amino acids: CASSSTSAGLHTDTQYF.